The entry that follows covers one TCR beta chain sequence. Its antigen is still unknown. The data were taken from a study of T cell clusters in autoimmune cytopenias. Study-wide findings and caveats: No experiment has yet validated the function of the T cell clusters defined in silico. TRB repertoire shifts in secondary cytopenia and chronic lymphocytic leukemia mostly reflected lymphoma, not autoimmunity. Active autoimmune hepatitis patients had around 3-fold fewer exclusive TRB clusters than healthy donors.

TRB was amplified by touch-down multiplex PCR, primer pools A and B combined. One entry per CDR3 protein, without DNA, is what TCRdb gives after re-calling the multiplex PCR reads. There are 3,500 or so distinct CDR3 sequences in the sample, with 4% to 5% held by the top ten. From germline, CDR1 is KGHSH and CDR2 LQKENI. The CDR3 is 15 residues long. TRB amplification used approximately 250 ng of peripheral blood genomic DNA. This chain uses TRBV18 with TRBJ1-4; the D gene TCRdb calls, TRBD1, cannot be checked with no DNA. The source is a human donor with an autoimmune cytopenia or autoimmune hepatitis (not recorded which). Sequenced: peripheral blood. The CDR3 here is CASSPGTPTNEKLFF. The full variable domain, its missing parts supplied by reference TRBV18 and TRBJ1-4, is NAGVMQNPRHLVRRRGQEARLRCSPMKGHSHVYWYRQLPEEGLKFMVYLQKENIIDESGMPKERFSAEFPKEGPSILRIQQVVRGDSAAYFCASSPGTPTNEKLFFGSGTQLSVL.